Presented here are 9 T cell receptor beta chains from one specimen sequenced in a study of T cells after yellow fever vaccination. TCRdb re-called the 5' RACE reads through MiXCR, storing one row per CDR3 protein. The sample contains more than 350,000 distinct CDR3 sequences, roughly 11% of which appear only once. The specimen comprised PBMCs, sampled on the day of the first yellow fever vaccination. The receptors here all came from a young man who received the YFV17D yellow fever vaccine.

The chain employs TRBV7-2 and TRBJ1-4, with D uncertain. In germline, CDR1 is SGHTA, CDR2 FQGNSA. V gave up 5 bases and J gave up 0 bases, with 7 bases separating them. There are 14 residues in the CDR3. CDR3 coding DNA: TGTGCCAGCAGCCAAACTGCAACTAATGAAAAACTGTTTTTT. It codes for CASSQTATNEKLFF.

The J gene is TRBJ2-5, the V gene TRBV7-9; D call uncertain. Per germline, CDR1 SEHNR and CDR2 FQNEAQ (reference sequence). The CDR3 extends over 14 amino acids. The V end lost 2 bases, the J end lost 2 bases, and 9 bases lay between the germline ends. CDR3 bases: TGTGCCAGCAGCTTAAGTGCGCTACAAGAGACCCAGTACTTC. This encodes CASSLSALQETQYF.

The sample holds one count of this clonotype. The chain couples TRBV5-1 to TRBJ1-1, with 8 bases aligning to TRBD1. Germline assignment: CDR1 SGHRS and CDR2 YFSETQ. CDR3 length equals 14 residues. The trim removed 0 bases at V and 7 bases at J, leaving 5 bases unmatched. The CDR3 protein is CASSLDRGSSEAFF. The CDR3 nucleotides read TGCGCCAGCAGCTTGGACAGGGGGTCGAGTGAAGCTTTCTTT.

This clonotype was recorded many times. The chain is built from TRBV20-1 and TRBJ2-2; 8 bases fit TRBD2. Germline V gives CDR1 DFQATT, CDR2 SNEGSKA (reference sequence). V lost 5 bases, J lost 7 bases, and 12 bases stayed unmatched. This CDR3 has 15 amino acids. The CDR3 bases are TGCAGTGCTTCAGGACTAGCTTCAAGTCACGGGGAGCTGTTTTTT. Translation: CSASGLASSHGELFF.

In this sample, this clonotype turned up a few times. V gene TRBV6-5 combines with J gene TRBJ2-2, with D perhaps matching TRBD1 (6 bases). The CDR3 extends over 15 amino acids. The V and J ends lost 4 bases and 7 bases respectively, with 16 bases between them. Germline CDR1 reads MNHEY; CDR2 reads SVGAGI. The CDR3 DNA follows: TGTGCCAGCAGTTTCCAGATTACAGGGAACGGGGAGCTGTTTTTT. This gives the protein CASSFQITGNGELFF.

This chain joins TRBV4-3 and TRBJ2-1; 11 nucleotides agree with TRBD2. The CDR3 extends over 20 amino acids. From germline, CDR1 is LGHNA and CDR2 YSLEER. The J segment lost 4 bases and the V segment lost 1 base, leaving 15 bases of the junction unmatched. CDR3 bases: TGCGCCAGCAGCCAAGGGGGAGCCGGGACTAGCGGTTCTTTATACAATGAGCAGTTCTTC. It encodes CASSQGGAGTSGSLYNEQFF.

This clonotype was counted many times. The chain joins TRBV9 to TRBJ2-1, with D maybe TRBD1 (6 bases). The germline CDR1 and CDR2 sequences are SGDLS and YYNGEE. With 2 bases removed from V and 3 bases from J, the gap between germline ends came to 15 bases. The CDR3 extends over 16 amino acids. CDR3 nucleotide sequence: TGTGCCAGCAGCGTTACAGGGCAATTCTTCTACAATGAGCAGTTCTTC. Its translation is CASSVTGQFFYNEQFF.

This clonotype has a handful of counts. The chain combines TRBV7-6 with TRBJ2-1; 13 nucleotides agree with TRBD2. The length of the CDR3 is 16 residues. Germline V lookup: CDR1 SGHVS, CDR2 FNYEAQ. Trimming cost V 6 bases and J 2 bases; bases outside gene matches: 4. The CDR3 here is CASRGLAGDPYNEQFF. The CDR3, as DNA: TGTGCCAGCAGAGGACTAGCGGGGGACCCCTACAATGAGCAGTTCTTC. Full variable domain (missing parts from reference TRBV7-6 and TRBJ2-1): GAGVSQSPRYKVTKRGQDVALRCDPISGHVSLYWYRQALGQGPEFLTYFNYEAQQDKSGLPNDRFSAERPEGSISTLTIQRTEQRDSAMYRCASRGLAGDPYNEQFFGPGTRLTVL.

This clonotype was counted a few times. The chain is built from TRBV7-2 and TRBJ2-1; weak D call: TRBD2 (6 bases). The germline V gene encodes CDR1 SGHTA and CDR2 FQGNSA. V was trimmed by 1 base and J by 1 base, leaving 8 bases between them. The CDR3 covers 15 residues. The CDR3, as DNA: TGTGCCAGCAGCTTAGAGGGACTGTCCTACAATGAGCAGTTCTTC. The encoded protein is CASSLEGLSYNEQFF.